The entry below gives a single T cell receptor (beta chain) sequence along with its context. Trimming took 3 bases from V and 11 from J, leaving 16 bases between them. Germline V CDR1 and CDR2: MGHRA, YSYEKL. This CDR3 is 13 amino acids long. The data were taken from a study of blood T cells in healthy people across ages. Approximately 10 milliliters was the volume of peripheral blood drawn from each donor. Sample-barcoded 5' priming and a J-beta primer mix drove a second PCR of about 6 to 12 cycles. Each CDR3 protein gets one entry after TCRdb re-called the 5' RACE reads with MiXCR. This sample yields roughly 1,800,000 distinct CDR3 sequences, of which around 50% are seen a single time; 2.1% belongs to the top ten.

This TCR was sampled from a woman in her thirties or forties in good health. Sequencing input: blood. The chain carries TRBV4-1 and TRBJ2-5; no reliable D call. CDR3 bases: TGCGCCAGCAGCCAGGACCCCGTGGCGCGACAGTACTTC. Amino acid sequence: CASSQDPVARQYF.